Listed below are T cell receptor beta chains from one sample, sequenced in a study of molecular identifiers for immune sequencing clone quantification. TCRdb analysed the PCR reads with MiXCR anew, one entry per CDR3 protein. The sample carries 490,000 or so distinct CDR3 sequences, around 25% recorded once. The specimen was naive CD8+ T cells from blood, with Jurkat cell RNA spiked in. Receptors originate from a human donor in good health. Some libraries in this study had Jurkat cell RNA spiked in. The CDR3 runs from the conserved cysteine through the conserved F or W. D genes are given only for firm matches. Clone sizes are given selectively: once, few, many, or a class where the clone is expanded.

d_call: .; clone_size: .; j_call: TRBJ2-2; v_call: TRBV30; cdr3_aa: CAWSLLTTGELFF; cdr3_nt: TGTGCCTGGAGCTTGCTTACCACCGGGGAGCTGTTTTTT
d_call: .; clone_size: few; j_call: TRBJ2-2; v_call: TRBV7-3; cdr3_aa: CASSPVDANTGELFF; cdr3_nt: TGTGCCAGCAGCCCCGTTGACGCGAACACCGGGGAGCTGTTTTTT
d_call: .; clone_size: few; j_call: TRBJ1-1; v_call: TRBV5-6; cdr3_aa: CASSLQGDTEAFF; cdr3_nt: TGTGCCAGCAGCTTGCAGGGTGACACTGAAGCTTTCTTT
d_call: .; clone_size: .; j_call: TRBJ2-7; v_call: TRBV2; cdr3_aa: CASTGVGDYEQYF; cdr3_nt: TGTGCCAGCACCGGAGTGGGAGACTACGAGCAGTACTTC
d_call: .; clone_size: .; j_call: TRBJ2-7; v_call: TRBV4-2; cdr3_aa: CASSQVGEGVYEQYF; cdr3_nt: TGTGCCAGCAGCCAAGTAGGAGAGGGTGTCTACGAGCAGTACTTC
d_call: TRBD2; clone_size: few; j_call: TRBJ2-7; v_call: TRBV28; cdr3_aa: CASRGRGRAYEQYF; cdr3_nt: TGTGCCAGCCGGGGGCGCGGGAGGGCCTACGAGCAGTACTTC
d_call: .; clone_size: few; j_call: TRBJ1-2; v_call: TRBV20-1; cdr3_aa: CSARDLEGNYGYTF; cdr3_nt: TGCAGTGCTAGAGATCTTGAGGGAAACTATGGCTACACCTTC
d_call: TRBD1; clone_size: .; j_call: TRBJ2-1; v_call: TRBV5-6; cdr3_aa: CASSQPDREDNEQFF; cdr3_nt: TGTGCCAGCAGCCAGCCGGACAGGGAAGACAATGAGCAGTTCTTC
d_call: .; clone_size: few; j_call: TRBJ2-3; v_call: TRBV20-1; cdr3_aa: CSARIVDTQYF; cdr3_nt: TGCAGTGCTAGGATAGTAGATACGCAGTATTTT
d_call: .; clone_size: .; j_call: TRBJ2-2; v_call: TRBV19; cdr3_aa: CASSIVEQSTGELFF; cdr3_nt: TGTGCCAGTAGTATAGTGGAGCAGAGCACCGGGGAGCTGTTTTTT
d_call: .; clone_size: many; j_call: TRBJ1-2; v_call: TRBV29-1; cdr3_aa: CSVEDPPYGYTF; cdr3_nt: TGCAGCGTTGAAGATCCACCCTATGGCTACACCTTC
d_call: .; clone_size: .; j_call: TRBJ1-5; v_call: TRBV27; cdr3_aa: CASSFTGNNQPQHF; cdr3_nt: TGTGCCAGCAGTTTCACAGGGAACAATCAGCCCCAGCATTTT
d_call: .; clone_size: .; j_call: TRBJ2-7; v_call: TRBV5-3; cdr3_aa: CASSLISSYEQYF; cdr3_nt: TGTGCCAGCAGCTTGATAAGTTCCTACGAGCAGTACTTC